Listed below are T cell receptor beta chains from one sample, sequenced in a study of PD-1 blockade in classical Hodgkin lymphoma. Sequencing was performed with immunoSEQ multiplex PCR; in TCRdb, only in-frame clones are kept and a portion is missing. Of roughly 40,000 clones in the sample, approximately 87% were seen once. The sequenced sample was peripheral blood mononuclear cells (PBMCs), obtained at baseline. Source of these receptors: a human donor with classical Hodgkin lymphoma. The CDR3 runs from the conserved cysteine through the conserved F or W. Each record gives: V gene, clone size, D gene, J gene, CDR3 DNA, CDR3 protein. D genes are given only for firm matches. Some rows have no size entry. The others give once, few or many, or a class for an expanded clone.

TRBV29-1	once	NA	TRBJ2-7	TGCAGCGTCCCCCTGGAAGGGAGCGAGCAGTACTTC	CSVPLEGSEQYF
TRBV19	NA	TRBD1	TRBJ2-1	TGTGCCAGTAGTGCCCTCGGGACAGGGTCCAATGAGCAGTTCTTC	CASSALGTGSNEQFF
TRBV6-1	NA	NA	TRBJ1-3	TGTGCCAGCAGTGAAGACCATAGCTCTGGAAACACCATATATTTT	CASSEDHSSGNTIYF
TRBV4-2	NA	TRBD1	TRBJ2-3	TGTGCCAGCAGCCAAGATCAGGATACGGGACAGGGAACAGATACGCAGTATTTT	CASSQDQDTGQGTDTQYF
TRBV5-1	NA	NA	TRBJ2-7	TGCGCCAGCAGCTTGGTGGTGAGTAGCGCTAAGCACGAGCAGTACTTC	CASSLVVSSAKHEQYF
TRBV4-3	once	TRBD2	TRBJ2-7	TGCGCCAGCAGCCTTACTAGCGGGAGGGGGAACGAGCAGTACTTC	CASSLTSGRGNEQYF
TRBV7-3	NA	TRBD2	TRBJ2-2	TGTGCCAGCAGCCCCTACCCTAGTAGCGGGGGGGCGCCGGGGGAGCTGTTTTTT	CASSPYPSSGGAPGELFF
TRBV6-6	NA	NA	TRBJ1-1	TGTGCCAGCAGACAGGGAATGAACACTGAAGCTTTCTTT	CASRQGMNTEAFF
TRBV28	NA	TRBD1	TRBJ1-2	TGTGCCAGCAGTTTAGGGGGACAGGGCTTACGGGGCTACACCTTC	CASSLGGQGLRGYTF
TRBV11-2	NA	NA	TRBJ1-3	TGTGCCAGCAGCTCCGTACGGGCCTCTGGAAACACCATATATTTT	CASSSVRASGNTIYF
TRBV28	NA	NA	TRBJ2-7	TGTGCCAGCAGTTCGGGCCCACAGGGCCACGAGCAGTACTTC	CASSSGPQGHEQYF
TRBV7-9	NA	TRBD2	TRBJ2-1	TGTGCCAGCAGCTTAGGAGCGAGCGGGGGAGTCAATGAGCAGTTCTTC	CASSLGASGGVNEQFF
TRBV5-4	NA	TRBD1	TRBJ2-5	TGTGCCAGCAGCTCAGGGGGATTGGGCCAAGAGACCCAGTACTTC	CASSSGGLGQETQYF
TRBV5-5	NA	TRBD1	TRBJ2-5	TGTGCCAGCAGCTTGACGGGACAGTGGGAGACCCAGTACTTC	CASSLTGQWETQYF
TRBV5-4	NA	TRBD2	TRBJ2-2	TGTGCCAGCAGCCCGCCGGGACTAGCTAACACCGGGGAGCTGTTTTTT	CASSPPGLANTGELFF
TRBV7-2	NA	TRBD1	TRBJ2-7	TGTGCCAGCAGCCCATCCGGGACAGGGGGATACGAGCAGTACTTC	CASSPSGTGGYEQYF
TRBV10-3	NA	NA	TRBJ1-2	TGTGCCATCAGGGGGACCCTCCTCGAGGGGTATGGCTACACCTTC	CAIRGTLLEGYGYTF
TRBV19	NA	NA	TRBJ1-2	TGTGCCAGTAGGGGACACGGAGGGTATGGCTACACCTTC	CASRGHGGYGYTF
TRBV30	once	TRBD1	TRBJ2-3	TGTGCCTGGAGGGCCGGGACAGGGGGGAGGGATACGCAGTATTTT	CAWRAGTGGRDTQYF
TRBV28	NA	NA	TRBJ1-3	TGTGCCAGCAGCCAAGACAGGTCTGGAAACACCATATATTTT	CASSQDRSGNTIYF
TRBV29-1	few	TRBD1	TRBJ1-4	TGCAGCGTTGTACAGGGGGCAGGAGAAAAACTGTTTTTT	CSVVQGAGEKLFF
TRBV7-9	NA	NA	TRBJ2-1	TGTGCCAGCAGCTTTAGAAGCGGCTCCTACAATGAGCAGTTCTTC	CASSFRSGSYNEQFF
TRBV6-6	NA	NA	TRBJ1-2	TGTGCCAGCAGACTCGACGCCACCTATGGCTACACCTTC	CASRLDATYGYTF
TRBV4-3	NA	NA	TRBJ2-1	TGCGCCAGCAGCCAAATGTTGGTCCAGCCCTACAATGAGCAGTTCTTC	CASSQMLVQPYNEQFF
TRBV2	NA	TRBD1	TRBJ2-2	TGTGCCAGCAGACCTGGACAGGGAACGTTCACCGGGGAGCTGTTTTTT	CASRPGQGTFTGELFF
TRBV7-8	NA	TRBD1	TRBJ2-3	TGTGCCAGCAGCTACCTTTACAGGGGAACAGATACGCAGTATTTT	CASSYLYRGTDTQYF
TRBV28	NA	TRBD2	TRBJ2-1	TGTGCCAGCACCTTGGGGGGGGTTTCCTACAATGAGCAGTTCTTC	CASTLGGVSYNEQFF
TRBV28	NA	NA	TRBJ2-2	TGTGCCAGCAGCAGGGGCAGTGGCACCGGGGAGCTGTTTTTT	CASSRGSGTGELFF
TRBV5-4	NA	TRBD1	TRBJ1-1	TGTGCCAGCAGCGGGGACAGCCTTAACACTGAAGCTTTCTTT	CASSGDSLNTEAFF
TRBV7-2	NA	NA	TRBJ2-5	TGTGCCAGCAGCTCGCCCATTAAAGAGACCCAGTACTTC	CASSSPIKETQYF
TRBV28	once	TRBD2	TRBJ2-3	TGTGCCACCGGGACTAGCACTGATACGCAGTATTTT	CATGTSTDTQYF
TRBV5-1	NA	NA	TRBJ2-3	TGCGCCACCGAAGTGGGGCGCACAGATACGCAGTATTTT	CATEVGRTDTQYF
TRBV7-9	NA	NA	TRBJ2-3	TGTGCCAGCAGCCCGGCTGATACGCAGTATTTT	CASSPADTQYF
TRBV7-2	few	NA	TRBJ2-4	TGTGCCAGCAGCCCCAATCCGTGGGAAAGGGCCAAAAACATTCAGTACTTC	CASSPNPWERAKNIQYF
TRBV6-5	NA	TRBD2	TRBJ2-3	TGTGCCAGCAGTTACGGGACTAGCGTAGATACGCAGTATTTT	CASSYGTSVDTQYF
TRBV9	NA	TRBD2	TRBJ2-3	TGTGCCAGCAGCCCGCTAGCGGGGGGCCCGACGTTCACAGATACGCAGTATTTT	CASSPLAGGPTFTDTQYF
TRBV18	NA	NA	TRBJ1-4	TGTGCCAGCTCACCCCTGAGACTTGGACCTAATGAAAAACTGTTTTTT	CASSPLRLGPNEKLFF
TRBV6-5	NA	NA	TRBJ2-5	TGTGCCAGCAGTTACCCCGCGACGGAGACCCAGTACTTC	CASSYPATETQYF
TRBV7-9	NA	NA	TRBJ2-3	TGTGCCAGCAGCTTTCATTCAGATACGCAGTATTTT	CASSFHSDTQYF
TRBV5-6	NA	NA	TRBJ2-5	TGTGCCAGCAGCTTGGGCGGATCGGGGAAAAAAGAGACCCAGTACTTC	CASSLGGSGKKETQYF
TRBV30	few	NA	TRBJ1-2	TGTGCCTGGAGTGTGGGCATTCTCTTCCAGAGCTACACCTTC	CAWSVGILFQSYTF
TRBV7-3	NA	NA	TRBJ1-6	TGTGCCAGCAGCTTAACCGGCATCAATTCACCCCTCCACTTT	CASSLTGINSPLHF
TRBV6-1	NA	NA	TRBJ1-1	TGTGCCAGCACCCTAGTAAGGGCAGCCTCTGAAGCTTTCTTT	CASTLVRAASEAFF
TRBV19	once	TRBD1	TRBJ2-5	TGTGCCAGTAGCGGACAGGGTGGTGAGACCCAGTACTTC	CASSGQGGETQYF
TRBV2	NA	NA	TRBJ2-7	TGTGCCAGCAGTGAAGACAGGGCAACCTACGAGCAGTACTTC	CASSEDRATYEQYF
TRBV28	NA	NA	TRBJ1-2	TGTGCCAGCAGATTACAGTCTAACTATGGCTACACCTTC	CASRLQSNYGYTF
TRBV1	NA	NA	TRBJ1-6	TGCACCAGCAGCCCCCCCGAGGGATCCTATAATTCACCCCTCCACTTT	CTSSPPEGSYNSPLHF
TRBV27	NA	TRBD1	TRBJ1-1	TGTGCCAGCAGTTTGACAGGGATGAACACTGAAGCTTTCTTT	CASSLTGMNTEAFF
TRBV7-9	NA	NA	TRBJ1-2	TGTGCCAGCAGCTTAGTGGCAGGGCTAAATGGCTACACCTTC	CASSLVAGLNGYTF
TRBV7-9	NA	NA	TRBJ1-2	TGTGCCAGCAGCGTTACCGGGACGGCTAACTATGGCTACACCTTC	CASSVTGTANYGYTF
TRBV19	few	TRBD1	TRBJ1-1	TGTGCCAGTAGTATCGGACAGGGCCGGCAAGCTTTCTTT	CASSIGQGRQAFF
TRBV9	NA	NA	TRBJ2-7	TGTGCCAGCAGCGTCGACGGGGGCGGCTACGAGCAGTACTTC	CASSVDGGGYEQYF
TRBV6-6	NA	NA	TRBJ1-4	TGTGCCAGCAGTTACCGGACCGAAAATGAAAAACTGTTTTTT	CASSYRTENEKLFF
TRBV28	NA	TRBD2	TRBJ2-3	TGTGCCATTTCCGGGACTAGCGGCCTCAGGTCAGATACGCAGTATTTT	CAISGTSGLRSDTQYF